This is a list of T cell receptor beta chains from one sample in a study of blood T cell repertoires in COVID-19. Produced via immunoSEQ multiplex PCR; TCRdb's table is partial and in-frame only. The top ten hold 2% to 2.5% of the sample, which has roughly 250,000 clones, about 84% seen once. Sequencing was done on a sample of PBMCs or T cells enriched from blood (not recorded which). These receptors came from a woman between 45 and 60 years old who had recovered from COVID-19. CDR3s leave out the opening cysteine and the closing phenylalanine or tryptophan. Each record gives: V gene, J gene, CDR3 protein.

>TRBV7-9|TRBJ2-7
ASSPALAEPYEQY
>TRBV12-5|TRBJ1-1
ASGLPLRGEEAF
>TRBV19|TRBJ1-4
ATSVQGTGYNEKLF
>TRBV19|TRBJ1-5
ASCDRENQPQH
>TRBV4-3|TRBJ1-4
ASSRGDSRSEKLF
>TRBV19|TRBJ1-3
ASRQTGSGNTIY
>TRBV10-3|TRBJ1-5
AISGTGVPNQPQH
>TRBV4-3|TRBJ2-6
ASSHPRGGSSGANVLT
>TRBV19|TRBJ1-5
ASRKGQASNQPQH
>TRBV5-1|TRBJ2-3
ASSPNGRGLAVDTQY
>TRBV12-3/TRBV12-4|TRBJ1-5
ASSLDRFQPQH
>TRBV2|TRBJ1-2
ASSSRDTFDYGYT
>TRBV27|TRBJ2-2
ASSTLAETGAGELF
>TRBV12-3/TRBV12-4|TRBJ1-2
ASFSGYGYT
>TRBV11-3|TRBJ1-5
ASSLVGLLGDQPQH
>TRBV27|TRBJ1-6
ASRGQGSSPLH
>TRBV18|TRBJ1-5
ASSPSGTAANQPQH
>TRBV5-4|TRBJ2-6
ASRPDRAGANVLT
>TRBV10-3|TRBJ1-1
AIRLGQNTEAF
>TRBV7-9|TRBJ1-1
ASSLVSGGDTEAF
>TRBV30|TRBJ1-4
AWSLRQGDEKLF
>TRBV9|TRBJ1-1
ASSAVRVNTEAF
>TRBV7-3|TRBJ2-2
ASSPGTSGRFPGELF
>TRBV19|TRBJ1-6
ASSIGGGSRGYNSPLH
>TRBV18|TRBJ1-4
ASSLGATNEKLF
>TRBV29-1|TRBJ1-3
SETGPSGNTIY
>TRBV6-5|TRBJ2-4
ASSYDRVGTKNIQY
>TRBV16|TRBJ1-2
ASSQSTGYGYT
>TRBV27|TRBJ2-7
ASSLGGKQY
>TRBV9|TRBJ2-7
ASSVIGSGGSEQY
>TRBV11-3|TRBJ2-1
ASSVWGTTSSYNEQF
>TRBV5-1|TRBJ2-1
ASSITGYNEQF
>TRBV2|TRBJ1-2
ASSTANYGYT
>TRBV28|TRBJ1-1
ASSPGGAWNTEAF
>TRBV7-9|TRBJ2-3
ASSLERQGSQY
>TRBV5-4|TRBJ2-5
ASSTGLARQETQY